A selection of T cell receptor beta chains follows, all from one sample in a study of T cells in localized non-small cell lung cancer. Assay used: immunoSEQ multiplex PCR; TCRdb lists only in-frame clones, some missing. The sample holds 39,000 or so clones; 75% to 85% are singletons and the top ten take roughly 7.5%. This sample comprised PBMCs, obtained before any cancer treatment. These receptor sequences come from a man between 40 and 70 years old with stage II lung adenocarcinoma. CDR3s include the opening cysteine and the closing phenylalanine or tryptophan. Fields, in order: V gene, clone size, CDR3 protein. The size field is filled for only some rows; it gives once, few, many or a size class.

>TRBV7-3|once
CASSPPAPLAGGETYEQYF
>TRBV7-9|-
CASSLGVNQPQHF
>TRBV5-1|few
CASTPASGYNEQFF
>TRBV5-4|-
CASSAGQGSGQETQYF
>TRBV4-3|medium-sized
CASSQDTSASGNTIYF
>TRBV5-1|-
CASSGGVPNEKLFF
>TRBV11-2|-
CASSLFPYEQYF
>TRBV7-3|-
CASSLTSGRVLPGELFF
>TRBV9|few
CASSIGTAEVWEEQYF
>TRBV28|-
CASSLRTGGSEKLFF
>TRBV27|once
CASSLGTGNSPLHF
>TRBV9|-
CASSASLAGGQFF
>TRBV7-9|once
CASSPRGPYEQYF
>TRBV6-5|-
CASSFRDRGHGYTF
>TRBV6-1|-
CASSEAGAGNEQFF
>TRBV29-1|-
CSVQGNTGELFF
>TRBV30|-
CAWGRDTGNQPQHF
>TRBV29-1|-
CSAVGVAGPYEQYF
>TRBV6-1|-
CASSVRDSYNSPLHF
>TRBV18|-
CASSRALADSYNEQFF
>TRBV7-2|-
CASSPRQGGSTDTQYF
>TRBV2|-
CASSIRKGGDTEAFF
>TRBV4-3|-
CASSQDTRQAYNEQFF
>TRBV14|once
CASSQRGGANVLTF
>TRBV5-1|once
CASSLAPNAGELFF
>TRBV27|-
CASPMAGTGSYEQYF
>TRBV6-1|once
CASTPSDPTGELFF
>TRBV5-1|-
CASSPDSSGANVLTF
>TRBV7-6|-
CASSLASRANTEAFF
>TRBV28|few
CASSLGGLGRFYNEQFF
>TRBV19|-
CASSSLRFTDTQYF
>TRBV13|few
CASSERGNSYEQYF
>TRBV28|-
CASSLGPGKEKLFF
>TRBV7-8|-
CASSLGGGLASPQYF
>TRBV7-8|-
CASSLEQGYEQYF